These T cell receptor beta chains were read from a single sample in a study of type 1 regulatory T cells. The antigens for these receptors are not known. TCRdb re-called the reads through MiXCR, storing one row per CDR3 protein. The sample gives 6,000 to 7,500 distinct CDR3 sequences, more than 30% of which show up once; about 26% is in the top ten. The sample was cultured type 1 regulatory T (Tr1) cells, either the whole culture or a sorted fraction (not recorded which). All receptors come from a human donor in good health. Both conserved end residues are part of each CDR3. D genes are given only for firm matches. Some rows mark clone size as missing; the rest say once, few, many or name a class of expanded clone.

TRBJ2-1,TRBV5-1,TRBD2,-,CASSLGTSGSSYNEQFF,TGCGCCAGCAGCTTGGGAACTAGCGGGAGCTCCTACAATGAGCAGTTCTTC
TRBJ2-2,TRBV6-1,-,-,CASERRETGELFF,TGTGCCAGTGAGAGGAGGGAAACCGGGGAGCTGTTTTTT
TRBJ2-5,TRBV11-2,TRBD1,medium-sized,CASSMGTGVGETQYF,TGTGCCAGCAGCATGGGGACAGGGGTAGGAGAGACCCAGTACTTC
TRBJ2-5,TRBV5-1,-,medium-sized,CASSFSGPQETQYF,TGCGCCAGCAGCTTCTCCGGGCCCCAAGAGACCCAGTACTTC
TRBJ2-3,TRBV3-1,-,-,CASSQTLLASDTQYF,TGTGCCAGCAGCCAAACCCTCCTAGCGTCAGATACGCAGTATTTT
TRBJ1-1,TRBV5-1,TRBD1,few,CASSWDRRTEAFF,TGCGCCAGCAGCTGGGACAGAAGGACTGAAGCTTTCTTT
TRBJ2-2,TRBV7-9,-,-,CASSLDDTNTGELFF,TGTGCCAGCAGCTTAGATGACACGAACACCGGGGAGCTGTTTTTT
TRBJ2-2,TRBV5-1,-,-,CASSSNTGELFF,TGCGCCAGCAGCTCGAACACCGGGGAGCTGTTTTTT
TRBJ2-5,TRBV5-4,-,once,CASSLRGLETQYF,TGTGCCAGCAGCTTAAGGGGATTAGAGACCCAGTACTTC
TRBJ2-2,TRBV11-3,-,few,CASSLGPEGGELFF,TGTGCCAGCAGCCTGGGTCCTGAGGGCGGGGAGCTGTTTTTT
TRBJ1-2,TRBV11-2,-,few,CASSLGPPGGYTF,TGTGCCAGCAGCTTAGGCCCTCCCGGTGGCTACACCTTC
TRBJ2-3,TRBV18,TRBD1,-,CASSPLPGQISTDTQYF,TGTGCCAGCTCACCACTACCGGGACAGATAAGCACAGATACGCAGTATTTT
TRBJ2-7,TRBV5-4,-,large,CASSLNQGYEQYF,TGTGCCAGCAGCTTGAACCAGGGGTACGAGCAGTACTTC
TRBJ2-7,TRBV5-1,TRBD2,medium-sized,CASSWGTSGSDEQYF,TGCGCCAGCAGCTGGGGGACTAGCGGGTCCGACGAGCAGTACTTC
TRBJ2-3,TRBV11-2,TRBD2,-,CASSHGRLAGDNTDTQYF,TGTGCCAGCAGCCATGGACGACTAGCGGGAGATAACACAGATACGCAGTATTTT
TRBJ1-6,TRBV29-1,-,-,CSVETGSNSPLHF,TGCAGCGTGGAGACGGGATCTAATTCACCCCTCCACTTT
TRBJ2-3,TRBV7-3,-,many,CASSLNSYDTQYF,TGTGCCAGCAGCTTAAATAGTTACGATACGCAGTATTTT
TRBJ1-1,TRBV10-3,TRBD1,few,CAIREYGTGNTEAFF,TGTGCCATCAGAGAGTACGGGACAGGGAACACTGAAGCTTTCTTT
TRBJ2-1,TRBV7-2,-,medium-sized,CASSLLAPNRQFF,TGTGCCAGCAGCTTGTTAGCGCCGAATCGGCAGTTCTTC
TRBJ2-7,TRBV6-5,TRBD1,-,CASSRSRTGGAFGEQYF,TGTGCCAGCAGCAGGAGCCGAACAGGGGGCGCTTTTGGCGAGCAGTACTTC
TRBJ2-2,TRBV5-4,-,-,CASSLVLADTGELFF,TGTGCCAGCAGCTTGGTATTAGCGGACACCGGGGAGCTGTTTTTT
TRBJ2-3,TRBV2,TRBD2,few,CASSRRGGIGTDTQYF,TGTGCCAGCTCACGGCGGGGGGGGATAGGAACAGATACGCAGTATTTT
TRBJ2-1,TRBV24-1,TRBD2,-,CATSDRSGRAYNEQFF,TGTGCCACCAGTGATCGTAGCGGGAGGGCCTACAATGAGCAGTTCTTC
TRBJ2-3,TRBV29-1,TRBD2,-,CGVDRLAGGDTQYF,TGCGGCGTTGACCGACTAGCGGGAGGAGATACGCAGTATTTT
TRBJ2-7,TRBV5-1,-,-,CASSDSYEQYF,TGCGCCAGCAGCGACTCCTACGAGCAGTACTTC
TRBJ2-3,TRBV7-8,-,few,CASSLARLEGTDTQYF,TGTGCCAGCAGCTTAGCGCGACTAGAGGGCACAGATACGCAGTATTTT
TRBJ2-1,TRBV7-9,TRBD2,medium-sized,CASSLAGLADNEQFF,TGTGCCAGCAGCTTAGCGGGACTAGCGGACAATGAGCAGTTCTTC
TRBJ2-5,TRBV5-1,TRBD1,many,CASSLITGGETQYF,TGCGCCAGCAGCTTGATCACAGGGGGGGAGACCCAGTACTTC
TRBJ2-7,TRBV3-1,-,-,CASSQDRGGRYEQYF,TGTGCCAGCAGCCAAGATCGCGGGGGCAGGTACGAGCAGTACTTC
TRBJ1-6,TRBV24-1,-,medium-sized,CATSDLREALHF,TGTGCCACCAGTGATTTGCGGGAGGCCCTCCACTTT
TRBJ1-2,TRBV6-5,-,-,CASSGGRNYGYTF,TGTGCCAGCAGTGGGGGCAGGAACTATGGCTACACCTTC
TRBJ2-7,TRBV2,-,once,CASNRLEGTLANEQYF,TGTGCCAGCAATAGACTGGAGGGGACCCTAGCCAACGAGCAGTACTTC
TRBJ1-5,TRBV10-2,-,many,CASSELGAGGNQPQHF,TGCGCCAGCAGTGAACTCGGGGCTGGAGGCAATCAGCCCCAGCATTTT
TRBJ2-5,TRBV18,TRBD2,-,CASSPKTSGGKTQYF,TGTGCCAGCTCACCAAAAACTAGCGGTGGGAAGACCCAGTACTTC
TRBJ1-5,TRBV6-6,-,-,CASQADRVQPQHF,TGTGCCAGCCAGGCGGATCGTGTTCAGCCCCAGCATTTT
TRBJ1-5,TRBV5-1,TRBD1,once,CASSPGGRGNQPQHF,TGCGCCAGCAGCCCAGGGGGTCGGGGCAATCAGCCCCAGCATTTT
TRBJ1-3,TRBV29-1,-,medium-sized,CSGLGTNGNTIYF,TGCAGCGGACTCGGGACAAATGGAAACACCATATATTTT
TRBJ2-3,TRBV5-4,-,-,CASSASADTQYF,TGTGCCAGCAGCGCAAGCGCAGATACGCAGTATTTT
TRBJ2-2,TRBV5-6,-,large,CASSTDKHAFANTGELFF,TGTGCCAGCAGCACGGACAAGCACGCCTTCGCGAACACCGGGGAGCTGTTTTTT
TRBJ2-3,TRBV19,-,-,CASAGADTQYF,TGTGCCAGTGCGGGCGCAGATACGCAGTATTTT
TRBJ2-3,TRBV14,-,-,CASSQDNEALHKYF,TGTGCCAGCAGCCAAGATAACGAGGCCCTTCACAAGTATTTT
TRBJ2-5,TRBV3-1,TRBD2,-,CASSQDRLAGETQYF,TGTGCCAGCAGCCAAGATCGGTTAGCGGGAGAGACCCAGTACTTC
TRBJ2-2,TRBV20-1,-,-,CSAPAQAGLSTGELFF,TGCAGTGCTCCCGCACAGGCGGGCCTCAGTACCGGGGAGCTGTTTTTT
TRBJ2-1,TRBV4-2,TRBD1,few,CASSLPGQGAIGEQFF,TGTGCCAGCAGCCTTCCGGGACAGGGCGCTATAGGAGAGCAGTTCTTC
TRBJ1-6,TRBV20-1,-,medium-sized,CSVHSGGSYNSPLHF,TGCAGTGTCCACTCAGGTGGCTCCTATAATTCACCCCTCCACTTT
TRBJ2-7,TRBV20-1,TRBD1,few,CSARATRGLNEQYF,TGCAGTGCTAGAGCAACTAGGGGGCTCAACGAGCAGTACTTC
TRBJ1-2,TRBV6-2/TRBV6-3,-,-,CASSYSDRAGGYTF,TGTGCCAGCAGTTACAGCGACCGGGCGGGAGGCTACACCTTC
TRBJ2-2,TRBV11-2,-,-,CASSLVVGELFF,TGTGCCAGCAGCTTAGTGGTCGGGGAGCTGTTTTTT
TRBJ2-2,TRBV5-6,-,-,CASSTDKHAFANTRGLFF,TGTGCCAGCAGCACGGACAAGCACGCCTTCGCGAACACCCGGGGGCTGTTTTTT
TRBJ2-7,TRBV27,TRBD2,few,CASSLYSLAGVSYEQYF,TGTGCCAGCAGTTTATACTCACTAGCGGGAGTTTCCTACGAGCAGTACTTC
TRBJ2-2,TRBV14,-,-,CASSTRLLADHTGELFF,TGTGCCAGCAGCACACGACTACTCGCGGACCACACCGGGGAGCTGTTTTTT
TRBJ1-6,TRBV7-6,TRBD1,many,CASSLAPGQGAGSPLHF,TGTGCCAGCAGCTTAGCGCCGGGACAGGGGGCAGGGTCACCCCTCCACTTT